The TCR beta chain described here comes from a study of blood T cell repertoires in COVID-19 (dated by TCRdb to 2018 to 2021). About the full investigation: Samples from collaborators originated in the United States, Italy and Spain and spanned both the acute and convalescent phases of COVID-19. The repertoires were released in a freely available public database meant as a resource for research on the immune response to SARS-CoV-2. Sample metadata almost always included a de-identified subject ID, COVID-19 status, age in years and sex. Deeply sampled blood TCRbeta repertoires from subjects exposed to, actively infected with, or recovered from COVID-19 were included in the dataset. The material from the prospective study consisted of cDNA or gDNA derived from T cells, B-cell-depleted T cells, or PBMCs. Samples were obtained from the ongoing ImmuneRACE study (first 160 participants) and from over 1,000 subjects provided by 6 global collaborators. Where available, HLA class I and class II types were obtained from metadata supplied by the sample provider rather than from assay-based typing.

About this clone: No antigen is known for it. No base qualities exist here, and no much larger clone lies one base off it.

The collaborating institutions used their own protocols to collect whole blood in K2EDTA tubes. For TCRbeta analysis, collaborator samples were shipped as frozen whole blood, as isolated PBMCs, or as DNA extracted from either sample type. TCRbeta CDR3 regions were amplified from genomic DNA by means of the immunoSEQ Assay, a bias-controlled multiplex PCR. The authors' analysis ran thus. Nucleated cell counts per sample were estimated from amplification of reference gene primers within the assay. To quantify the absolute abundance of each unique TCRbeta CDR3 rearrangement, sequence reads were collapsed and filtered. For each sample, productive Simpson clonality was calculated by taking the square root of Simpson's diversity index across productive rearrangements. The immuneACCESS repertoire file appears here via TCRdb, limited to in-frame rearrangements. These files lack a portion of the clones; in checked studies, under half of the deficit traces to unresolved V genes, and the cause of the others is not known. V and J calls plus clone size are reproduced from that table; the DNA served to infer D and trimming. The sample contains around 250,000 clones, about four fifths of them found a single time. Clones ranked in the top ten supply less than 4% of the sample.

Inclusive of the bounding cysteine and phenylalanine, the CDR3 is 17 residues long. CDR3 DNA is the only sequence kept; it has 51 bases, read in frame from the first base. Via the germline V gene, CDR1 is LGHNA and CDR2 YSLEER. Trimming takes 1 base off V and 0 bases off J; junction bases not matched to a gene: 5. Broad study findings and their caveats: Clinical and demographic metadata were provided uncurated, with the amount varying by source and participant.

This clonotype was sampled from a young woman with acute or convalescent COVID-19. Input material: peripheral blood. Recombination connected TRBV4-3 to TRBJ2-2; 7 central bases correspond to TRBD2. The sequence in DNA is TGCGCCAGCAGCCAAGTCTCGCTAGCGGCGAACACCGGGGAGCTGTTTTTT. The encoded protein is CASSQVSLAANTGELFF.